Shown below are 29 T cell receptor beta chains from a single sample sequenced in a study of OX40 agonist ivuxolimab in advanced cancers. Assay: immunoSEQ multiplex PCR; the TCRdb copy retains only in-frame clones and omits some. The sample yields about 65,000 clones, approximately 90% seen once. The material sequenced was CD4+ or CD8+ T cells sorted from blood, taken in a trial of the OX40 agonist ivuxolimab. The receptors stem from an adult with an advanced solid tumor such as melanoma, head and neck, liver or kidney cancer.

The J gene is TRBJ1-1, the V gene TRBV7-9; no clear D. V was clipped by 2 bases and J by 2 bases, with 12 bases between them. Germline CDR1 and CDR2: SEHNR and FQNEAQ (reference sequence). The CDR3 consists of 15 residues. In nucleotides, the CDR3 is TGTGCCAGCAGCTTACCCGACCGCAAAAACACTGAAGCTTTCTTT. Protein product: CASSLPDRKNTEAFF.

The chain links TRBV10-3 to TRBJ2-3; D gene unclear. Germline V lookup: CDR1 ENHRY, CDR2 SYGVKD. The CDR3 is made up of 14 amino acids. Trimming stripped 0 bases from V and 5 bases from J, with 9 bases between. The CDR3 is CAISESTNGDTQYF. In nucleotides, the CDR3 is TGTGCCATCAGTGAGTCCACCAACGGAGATACGCAGTATTTT.

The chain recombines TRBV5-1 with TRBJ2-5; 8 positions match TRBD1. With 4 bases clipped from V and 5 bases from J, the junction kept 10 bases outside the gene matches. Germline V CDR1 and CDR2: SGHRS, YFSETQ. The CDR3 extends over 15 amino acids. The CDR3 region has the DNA TGCGCCAGCAGCCCAGGGGGACAGGCTGGCGAGACCCAGTACTTC. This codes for CASSPGGQAGETQYF.

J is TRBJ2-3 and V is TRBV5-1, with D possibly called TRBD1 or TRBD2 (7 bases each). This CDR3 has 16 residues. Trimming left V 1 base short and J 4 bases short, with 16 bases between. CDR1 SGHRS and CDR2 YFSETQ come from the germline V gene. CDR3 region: CASSLLAGGRADTQYF. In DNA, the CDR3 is TGCGCCAGCAGCTTGCTAGCAGGGGGGAGGGCAGATACGCAGTATTTT.

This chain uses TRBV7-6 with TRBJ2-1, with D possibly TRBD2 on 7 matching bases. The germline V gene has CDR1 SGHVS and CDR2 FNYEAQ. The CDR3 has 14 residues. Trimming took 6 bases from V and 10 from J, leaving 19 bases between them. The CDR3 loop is CASRKGEGNTEQFF. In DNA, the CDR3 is TGTGCCAGCAGAAAGGGGGAGGGCAATACGGAGCAGTTCTTC.

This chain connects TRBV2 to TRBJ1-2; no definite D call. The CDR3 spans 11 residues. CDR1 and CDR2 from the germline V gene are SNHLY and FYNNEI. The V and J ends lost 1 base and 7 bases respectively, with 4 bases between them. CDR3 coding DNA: TGTGCCAGCAGTGAAGGAGCTGGCTACACCTTC. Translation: CASSEGAGYTF.

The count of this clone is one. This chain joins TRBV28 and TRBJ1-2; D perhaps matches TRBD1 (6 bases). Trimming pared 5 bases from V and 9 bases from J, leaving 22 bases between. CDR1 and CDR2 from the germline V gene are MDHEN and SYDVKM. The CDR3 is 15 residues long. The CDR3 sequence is CASSPPTGPSSRYTF. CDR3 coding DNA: TGTGCCAGCAGTCCGCCGACAGGCCCCTCGAGTCGCTACACCTTC.

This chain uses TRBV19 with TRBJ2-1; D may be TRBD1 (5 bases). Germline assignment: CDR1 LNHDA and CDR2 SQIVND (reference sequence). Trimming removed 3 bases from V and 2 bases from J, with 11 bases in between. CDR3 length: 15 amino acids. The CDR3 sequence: CASSIGQGPYNEQFF. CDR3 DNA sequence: TGTGCCAGTAGTATTGGGCAGGGTCCCTACAATGAGCAGTTCTTC.

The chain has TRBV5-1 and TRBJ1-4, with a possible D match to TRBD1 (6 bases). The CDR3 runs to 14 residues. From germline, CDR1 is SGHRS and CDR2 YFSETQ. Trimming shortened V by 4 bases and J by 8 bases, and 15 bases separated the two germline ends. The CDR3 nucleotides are TGCGCCAGCAGCCTGACAGGTGAACGGGAAAAACTGTTTTTT. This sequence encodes CASSLTGEREKLFF.

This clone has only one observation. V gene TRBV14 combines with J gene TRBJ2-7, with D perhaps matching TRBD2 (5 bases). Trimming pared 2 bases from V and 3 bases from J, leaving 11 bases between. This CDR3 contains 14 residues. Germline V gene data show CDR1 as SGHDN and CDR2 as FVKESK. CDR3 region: CASSQSPGSYEQYF. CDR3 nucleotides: TGTGCCAGCAGCCAAAGCCCGGGAAGCTACGAGCAGTACTTC.

This CDR3 reads CAISGKMDRILSSGANVLTF. CDR3 DNA: TGTGCCATCAGCGGGAAAATGGACAGGATCTTAAGCTCTGGGGCCAACGTCCTGACTTTC. The rearrangement joins TRBV10-3 to TRBJ2-6, with TRBD1 matching 7 bases. The CDR3 consists of 20 residues. CDR1 ENHRY and CDR2 SYGVKD come from the germline V gene. With 6 bases clipped from V and 0 bases from J, the junction kept 17 bases outside the gene matches.

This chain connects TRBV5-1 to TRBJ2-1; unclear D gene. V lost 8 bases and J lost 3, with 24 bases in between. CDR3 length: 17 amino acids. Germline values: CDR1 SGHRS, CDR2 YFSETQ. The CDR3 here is CARDEILQNKNYNEQFF. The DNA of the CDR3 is TGCGCCAGAGACGAAATCCTCCAAAACAAAAACTACAATGAGCAGTTCTTC. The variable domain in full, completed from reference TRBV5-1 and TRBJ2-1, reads KAGVTQTPRYLIKTRGQQVTLSCSPISGHRSVSWYQQTPGQGLQFLFEYFSETQRNKGNFPGRFSGRQFSNSRSEMNVSTLELGDSALYLCARDEILQNKNYNEQFFGPGTRLTVL.

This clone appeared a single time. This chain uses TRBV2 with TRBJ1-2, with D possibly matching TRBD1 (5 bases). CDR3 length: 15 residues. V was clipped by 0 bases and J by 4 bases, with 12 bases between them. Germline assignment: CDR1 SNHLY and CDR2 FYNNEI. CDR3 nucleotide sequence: TGTGCCAGCAGTGAAGCGGGGCAGGGCTCCTATGGCTACACCTTC. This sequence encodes CASSEAGQGSYGYTF. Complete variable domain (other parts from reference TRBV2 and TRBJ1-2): EPEVTQTPSHQVTQMGQEVILRCVPISNHLYFYWYRQILGQKVEFLVSFYNNEISEKSEIFDDQFSVERPDGSNFTLKIRSTKLEDSAMYFCASSEAGQGSYGYTFGSGTRLTVV.

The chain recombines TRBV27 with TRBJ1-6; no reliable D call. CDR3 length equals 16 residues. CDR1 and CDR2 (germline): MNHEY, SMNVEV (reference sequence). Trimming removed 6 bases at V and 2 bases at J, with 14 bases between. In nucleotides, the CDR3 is TGTGCCAGCAGGTTGACAAAAGGTACCTATAATTCACCCCTCCACTTT. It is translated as CASRLTKGTYNSPLHF.

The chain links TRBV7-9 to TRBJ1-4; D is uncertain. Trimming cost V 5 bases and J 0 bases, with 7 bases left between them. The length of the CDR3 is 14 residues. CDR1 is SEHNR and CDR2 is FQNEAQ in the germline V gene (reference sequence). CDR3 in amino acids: CASSAGTTNEKLFF. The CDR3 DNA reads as TGTGCCAGCAGCGCGGGTACAACTAATGAAAAACTGTTTTTT. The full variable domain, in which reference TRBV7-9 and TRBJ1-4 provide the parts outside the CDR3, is DTGVSQNPRHKITKRGQNVTFRCDPISEHNRLYWYRQTLGQGPEFLTYFQNEAQLEKSRLLSDRFSAERPKGSFSTLEIQRTEQGDSAMYLCASSAGTTNEKLFFGSGTQLSVL.

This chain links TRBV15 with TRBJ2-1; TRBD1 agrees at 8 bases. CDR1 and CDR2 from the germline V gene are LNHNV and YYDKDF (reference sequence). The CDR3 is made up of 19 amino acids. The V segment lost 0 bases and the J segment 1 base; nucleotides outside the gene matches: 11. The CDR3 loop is CATSRDRGVGTGSYNEQFF. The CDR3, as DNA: TGTGCCACCAGCAGAGATAGGGGCGTCGGGACAGGATCCTACAATGAGCAGTTCTTC.

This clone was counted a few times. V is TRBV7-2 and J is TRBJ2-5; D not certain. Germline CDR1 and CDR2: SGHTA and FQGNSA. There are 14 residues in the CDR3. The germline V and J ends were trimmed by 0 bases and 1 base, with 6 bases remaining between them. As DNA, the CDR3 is TGTGCCAGCAGCTTAGCTGCTCTCCAAGAGACCCAGTACTTC. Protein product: CASSLAALQETQYF.

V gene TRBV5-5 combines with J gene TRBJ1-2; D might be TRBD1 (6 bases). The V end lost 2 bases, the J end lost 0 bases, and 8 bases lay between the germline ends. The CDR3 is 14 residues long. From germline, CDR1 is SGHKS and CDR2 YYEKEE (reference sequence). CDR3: CASSFWTANYGYTF. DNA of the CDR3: TGTGCCAGCAGCTTTTGGACAGCTAACTATGGCTACACCTTC.

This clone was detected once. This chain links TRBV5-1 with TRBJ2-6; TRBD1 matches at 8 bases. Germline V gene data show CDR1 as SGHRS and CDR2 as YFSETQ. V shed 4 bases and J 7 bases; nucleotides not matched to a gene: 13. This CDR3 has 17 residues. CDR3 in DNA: TGCGCCAGCAGCACCGGACAGGGCCCCTCTAGAGCCAACGTCCTGACTTTC. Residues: CASSTGQGPSRANVLTF.

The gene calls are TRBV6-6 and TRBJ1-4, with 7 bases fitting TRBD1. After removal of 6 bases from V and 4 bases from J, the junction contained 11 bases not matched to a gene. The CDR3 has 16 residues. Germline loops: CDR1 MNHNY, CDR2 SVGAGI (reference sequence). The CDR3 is CASRLGRGLDNEKLFF. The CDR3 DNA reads TGTGCCAGCAGGTTAGGGAGGGGGCTGGATAATGAAAAACTGTTTTTT.

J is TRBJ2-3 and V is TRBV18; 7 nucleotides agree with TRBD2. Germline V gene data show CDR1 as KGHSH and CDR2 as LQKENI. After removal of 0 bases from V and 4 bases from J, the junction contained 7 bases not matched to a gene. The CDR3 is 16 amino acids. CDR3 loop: CASSPPRTRSADTQYF. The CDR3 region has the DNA TGTGCCAGCTCACCACCGCGGACTAGATCGGCAGATACGCAGTATTTT.

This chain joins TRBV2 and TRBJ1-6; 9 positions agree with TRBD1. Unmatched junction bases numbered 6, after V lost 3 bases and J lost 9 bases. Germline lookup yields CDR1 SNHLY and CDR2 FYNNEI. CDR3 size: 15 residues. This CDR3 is CASSEGTGSGSPLHF. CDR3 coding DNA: TGTGCCAGCAGTGAGGGGACAGGGAGTGGTTCACCCCTCCACTTT.

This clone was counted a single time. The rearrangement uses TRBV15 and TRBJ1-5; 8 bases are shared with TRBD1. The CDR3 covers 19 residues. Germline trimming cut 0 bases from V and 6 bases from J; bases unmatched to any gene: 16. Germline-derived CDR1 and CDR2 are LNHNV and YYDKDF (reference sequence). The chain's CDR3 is CATSRDRGTGSRRTQPQHF. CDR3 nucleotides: TGTGCCACCAGCAGAGATCGGGGGACAGGTTCTCGTCGTACTCAGCCCCAGCATTTT. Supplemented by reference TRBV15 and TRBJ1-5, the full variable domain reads DAMVIQNPRYQVTQFGKPVTLSCSQTLNHNVMYWYQQKSSQAPKLLFHYYDKDFNNEADTPDNFQSRRPNTSFCFLDIRSPGLGDTAMYLCATSRDRGTGSRRTQPQHFGDGTRLSIL.

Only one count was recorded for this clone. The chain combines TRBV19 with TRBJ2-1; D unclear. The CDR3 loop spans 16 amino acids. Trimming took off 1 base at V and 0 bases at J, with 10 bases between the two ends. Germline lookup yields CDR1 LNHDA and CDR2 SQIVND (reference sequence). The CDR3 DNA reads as TGTGCCAGTAGTATAGGAGGTTCGACCTCCTACAATGAGCAGTTCTTC. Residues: CASSIGGSTSYNEQFF.

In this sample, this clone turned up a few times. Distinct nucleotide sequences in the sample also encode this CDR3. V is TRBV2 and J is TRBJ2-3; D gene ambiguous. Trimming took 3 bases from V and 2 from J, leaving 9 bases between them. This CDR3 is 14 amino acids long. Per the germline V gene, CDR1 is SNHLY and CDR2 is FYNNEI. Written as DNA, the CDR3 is TGTGCCAGCAGTGATGGGCTCATCACAGATACGCAGTATTTT. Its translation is CASSDGLITDTQYF.

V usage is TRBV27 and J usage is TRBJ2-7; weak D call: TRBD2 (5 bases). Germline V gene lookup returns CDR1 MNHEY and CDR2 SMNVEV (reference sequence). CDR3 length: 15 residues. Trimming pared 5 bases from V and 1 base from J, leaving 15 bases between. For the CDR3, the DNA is TGTGCCAGCAGTCCGCCGGGCGGGCCTTCCTACGAGCAGTACTTC. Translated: CASSPPGGPSYEQYF.

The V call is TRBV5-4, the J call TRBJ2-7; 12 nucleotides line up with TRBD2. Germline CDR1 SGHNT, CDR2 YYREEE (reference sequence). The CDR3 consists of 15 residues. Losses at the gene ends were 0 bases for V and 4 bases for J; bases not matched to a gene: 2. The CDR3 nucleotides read TGTGCCAGCAGCTTGGGTGGACTAGCGGGGTACGAGCAGTACTTC. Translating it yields CASSLGGLAGYEQYF.

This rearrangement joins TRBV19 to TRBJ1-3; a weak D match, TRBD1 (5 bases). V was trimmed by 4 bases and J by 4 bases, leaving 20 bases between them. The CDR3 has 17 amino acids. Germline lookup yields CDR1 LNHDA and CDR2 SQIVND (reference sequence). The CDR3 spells CASSSQTATHQGNTIYF. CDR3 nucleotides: TGTGCCAGTAGTAGCCAGACAGCCACCCACCAGGGAAACACCATATATTTT.

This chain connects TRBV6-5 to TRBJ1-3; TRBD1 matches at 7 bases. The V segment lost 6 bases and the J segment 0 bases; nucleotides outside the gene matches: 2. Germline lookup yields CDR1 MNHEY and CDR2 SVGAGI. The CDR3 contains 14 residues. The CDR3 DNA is TGTGCCAGCAGAAGGGACAGCTCTGGAAACACCATATATTTT. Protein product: CASRRDSSGNTIYF.